This T cell receptor beta chain was recovered during a study of T cells in Graves' hyperthyroidism and ophthalmopathy. RNA transcripts gave rise to amplified TCR beta CDR3 regions. Carried out on the TCR CDR3, a first-round RT-PCR used the HTBI primer set. TCRdb analysed the multiplex PCR reads with MiXCR anew, one entry per CDR3 protein. The top ten hold 40% to 45% of the sample, which has 350,000 to 400,000 distinct CDR3 sequences, roughly 18% seen once. The CDR3 runs to 14 residues. With 0 bases removed from V and 4 bases from J, the gap between germline ends came to 9 bases. Germline V gene data show CDR1 as MGHRA and CDR2 as YSYEKL. In its sample, this clonotype was seen many times.

The gene calls are TRBV4-1 and TRBJ1-2; D is possibly TRBD1 (5 bases). Material for sequencing was blood. The TCR was taken from a man younger than 30 with Graves' ophthalmopathy. CDR3 protein: CASSQERGSYGYTF. The CDR3 nucleotides read TGCGCCAGCAGCCAAGAAAGGGGTTCCTATGGCTACACCTTC.